The text below deals with one T cell receptor (beta chain). Its antigen remains unidentified. No much larger clonotype is one base removed from it; base qualities were not supplied. The record originates from a study of cytomegalovirus exposure and HLA in healthy donors (dated by TCRdb to the late 2010s). About the investigation overall: In an earlier analysis of 587 of the donors, 276 Gb of sequence data and some 120 million unique TCR beta sequences from about 179 million T cells were reported. Approximately 330 gigabases of sequencing data and 70 million to 95 million unique TCR sequences made up an early release that covered 640 HLA-typed donors. Of the roughly 400 genotyped donors, over 80% were placed in the genetic ancestry cluster associated with self-reported Caucasian donors. The study was designed to test whether signatures of past pathogen exposure could be identified by cataloging public T cell receptors. Using immunosequencing, the study profiled T cell repertoires from 500 to 800 subjects and related those repertoires to cytomegalovirus serostatus. A separate validation cohort of 90 to 150 different subjects was used in addition to the 666-subject first cohort. High-throughput TCR immunosequencing, statistical association of individual TCRs with disease status, and machine learning were combined to predict cytomegalovirus infection status. A later analysis re-analyzed previously published TCR beta repertoires from roughly 600 donors and added high-resolution HLA genotyping to study TCR occurrence patterns. Rather than drawing on any new phenotypic data, the later analysis identified candidate immune exposures from TCR beta sequences and the way those sequences occurred across donors. An earlier analysis of 500 to 750 of the donors applied high-throughput TCR beta sequencing to assess whether each TCR beta V gene segment acted as functional or pseudogenic. Donor age, sex, ethnicity and CMV serostatus were compiled together with the repertoire data. In a later genetic analysis, genome-wide SNP genotypes for about 60% of the 666 donors were used, and that subset was treated as a discovery cohort. Every repertoire in the discovery cohort had been generated on one and the same sequencing platform. HLA typing included class I and class II loci at four-digit resolution. The number of typed donors differed by locus: roughly 629-640 for A, B, C, DRB1 and DQB1; 522 for DQA1; approximately 610 for DPA1; and roughly 490 for DPB1. Because of strong linkage in the cohort, 4 to 6 DR-DQ haplotypes were treated as single units for association and clustering. Among some 410 genotyped donors of the cohort, an average of approximately 240,000 unique TCR beta nucleotide sequences was sequenced per donor, of which roughly 18% were non-productive.

The library was prepared using the immunoSEQ multiplex PCR assay. A mixture of 60 forward primers for TCR Vbeta segments and 13 reverse primers for TCR Jbeta segments was used in the multiplex PCR. A multiplex PCR assay on genomic DNA amplified the CDR3 region of rearranged TCR beta genes. On the Illumina HiSeq System, the amplified TCR beta libraries were sequenced as 87-base-pair reads. Per the source publication's procedure: A later analysis tallied 75 million to 95 million unique TCR beta chains across the 550 to 850 repertoires, and approximately 12 million of those chains were shared by two or more donors. To remove PCR and sequencing errors, raw reads were error-corrected and collapsed into unique sequences using a nearest-neighbor algorithm that merged closely related sequences. V, D and J gene segments were assigned by aligning CDR3 sequences to IMGT reference sequences. Each retained sequence needed at least a six-nucleotide match to both a V gene segment and a J gene segment. A rearrangement was called productive if the CDR3 had no stop codons and remained in frame with V and J, and every other rearrangement was called non-productive. CDR3 was defined according to IMGT convention as the region running from the second conserved V-encoded cysteine to the conserved J-encoded phenylalanine. Sequences without an unambiguous match to a single V gene segment were excluded from the earlier analysis of about 630 of the donors. An earlier analysis of under 750 of the donors called V segments functional above 56.7% productive rearrangements and segregating when the between-donor standard deviation exceeded 5%. To diagnose cytomegalovirus status from the catalog of TCR beta chain sequences, a statistical classification framework was built. In a later analysis, TCR nucleotide sequences were compared against IMGT/GENE-DB human TR gene sequences so that V and J genes could be assigned. The TCRdist pipeline was used in a later analysis to assign CDR3 sequences and most-parsimonious VDJ recombination scenarios. A later analysis defined each TCR beta chain by its CDR3 amino acid sequence plus V-gene family, and excluded reads lacking a unique V-gene family. A later analysis removed several hundred highly shared, low-generation-probability nucleotide sequences to deal with suspected cross-contamination and a sequencing artifact. A later analysis calculated a clonal expansion index for each public chain from normalized within-repertoire ranks of inferred template counts. In a later analysis, generation probabilities were computed using a VDJ recombination model fitted to out-of-frame rearrangements, and the results were checked against IGoR. In a later analysis, TCR-TCR, TCR-HLA and TCR-CMV co-occurrence was scored with hypergeometric tests, and a repertoire-size bias correction was applied to TCR pairs. False discovery rates were estimated in a later analysis by permuting HLA or CMV assignments 20 times. A later analysis grouped co-occurring TCRs with DBSCAN, adding TCRdist sequence similarity when clustering within HLA-allele-positive subsets. Repertoires with fewer than 30,000 or more than 120,000 public chains, plus five repertoires with anomalous nucleotide sharing, were excluded from co-occurrence clustering. Entries here come from immuneACCESS through TCRdb and include only in-frame sequences with V and J called. Some clones fail to appear in such tables; in the studies checked, an unresolved V gene covers under half of the shortfall, and the cause of the remainder is unknown. The D gene and trimming were derived from the DNA, and the V and J assignments and clone size from that table. Here the sample has around 150,000 clones; roughly four fifths occur a single time. The top ten clonotypes cover 1.5% to 2% of the sample.

The CDR3 goes from the cysteine to the phenylalanine over 17 residues. The sequence is cut down to CDR3 DNA, 51 bases in frame from base 1. The germline V gene supplies CDR1 KGHSH and CDR2 LQKENI. At the junction V is shortened by 1 base and J by 7 bases, with 20 bases in between. In total, approximately 690 healthy bone marrow donors made up the cohort. Cohort members were all nominally healthy when sampled, although unrecorded immune exposures were likely present. The donor was CMV seronegative and was included in the group of several hundred seronegative cohort members. A peripheral blood sample was provided by each donor, and peripheral blood mononuclear cells were used for TCR beta sequencing. The Qiagen DNeasy Blood Extraction Kit was used to extract genomic DNA from the blood cell samples. Findings and caveats that apply to the study as a whole: The classifier was reported to diagnose cytomegalovirus status with high specificity and sensitivity in both the original and validation cohorts. This cohort had only TCR beta chains sequenced, and the lack of alpha or paired-chain data limited which features could be detected. In a later analysis, most CMV-associated TCR beta chains were found to appear HLA-restricted, with HLA associations seemingly driven largely by CMV exposure. A later genetic analysis reported fewer N-insertions in productive TCRs among donors in an Asian-associated ancestry cluster than the approximately 670-donor mean. A further reported finding was that TCR beta sequences accurately predicted the HLA-A and HLA-B alleles for most subjects in the first cohort. Because counts were too low, roughly 16 rarely observed V segments, including chromosome 9 orphons, were left out of the earlier analysis of approximately 500 of the donors. In vitro tests confirmed that a few of the cytomegalovirus-associated TCR beta chains recognize cytomegalovirus antigens. Linkage disequilibrium might explain the correlated functional status among segregating V segments, but an unknown experimental factor could not be excluded. The study gave a list of 150 to 200 TCR beta chains associated with cytomegalovirus. It was suggested by the authors that the approach could potentially be generalized to other disease states and immunological phenotypes. The only immune exposure information available for the cohort was CMV serostatus. In a later analysis, several top co-occurrence clusters were reported to appear linked to parvovirus B19, influenza, CMV and Epstein-Barr virus. An earlier analysis of roughly 570 of the donors showed that most TCR beta V segments appeared in productive rearrangements either about 90% or about 30% of the time, which broadly matched IMGT annotations. HLA typing was unavailable for some donors at each locus, so association tests used only the typed subset. A later analysis associated about 16,000 TCR beta sequences with specific HLA alleles at a false discovery rate of 0.05. The presence/absence analyses assumed that sequencing depth was roughly uniform across donors, and that assumption may not be true. A cluster of highly shared sequence variants was judged likely to be a technical artifact of the sequencing pipeline. Because the 87-base-pair reads could not distinguish some IMGT-functional V segments, including TRBV6-2 and TRBV6-3, those segments were excluded. In a later analysis, HLA-associated TCR beta chains were found to be more clonally expanded and to have lower generation probabilities than equally common non-associated chains. In a later genetic analysis, a missense DCLRE1C variant was associated with V-gene and J-gene trimming of TCR beta chains, and the association was replicated in an independent cohort. Most TCR sequences were seen in very few donors, while some public TCRs were found in many individuals. A later analysis found that TCR association rates varied across HLA loci, with DRB1 alleles showing the most associated TCRs and HLA-C alleles the fewest. Assigning TCR associations to individual alleles was difficult when HLA alleles, especially DR and DQ, strongly co-occurred.

Source material: PBMCs. The receptor was derived from a woman younger than 30 in good health and CMV-seronegative. This chain joins TRBV18 to TRBJ2-1; TRBD2 is a possible D gene, resting on 7 matching bases. The bases are TGTGCCAGCTCACCACTTAGAGGCGGGGGCGCAAGGAATGAGCAGTTCTTC. This codes for CASSPLRGGGARNEQFF. The CDR3, completed at both ends by the reference TRBV18 and TRBJ2-1 genes, gives the full variable domain NAGVMQNPRHLVRRRGQEARLRCSPMKGHSHVYWYRQLPEEGLKFMVYLQKENIIDESGMPKERFSAEFPKEGPSILRIQQVVRGDSAAYFCASSPLRGGGARNEQFFGPGTRLTVL.